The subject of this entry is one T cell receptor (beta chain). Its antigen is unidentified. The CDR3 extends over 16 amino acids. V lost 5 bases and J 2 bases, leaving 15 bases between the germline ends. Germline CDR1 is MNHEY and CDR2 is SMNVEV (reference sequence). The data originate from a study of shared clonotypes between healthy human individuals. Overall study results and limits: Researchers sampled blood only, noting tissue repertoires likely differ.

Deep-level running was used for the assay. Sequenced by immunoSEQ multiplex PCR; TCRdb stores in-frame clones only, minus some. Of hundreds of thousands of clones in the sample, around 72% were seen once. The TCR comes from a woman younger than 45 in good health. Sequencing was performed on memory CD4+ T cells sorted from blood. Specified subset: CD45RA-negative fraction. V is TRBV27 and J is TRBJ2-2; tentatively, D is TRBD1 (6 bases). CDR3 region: CASSRTRDTNTGELFF. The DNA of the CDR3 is TGTGCCAGCAGTCGGACCCGGGACACAAACACCGGGGAGCTGTTTTTT.